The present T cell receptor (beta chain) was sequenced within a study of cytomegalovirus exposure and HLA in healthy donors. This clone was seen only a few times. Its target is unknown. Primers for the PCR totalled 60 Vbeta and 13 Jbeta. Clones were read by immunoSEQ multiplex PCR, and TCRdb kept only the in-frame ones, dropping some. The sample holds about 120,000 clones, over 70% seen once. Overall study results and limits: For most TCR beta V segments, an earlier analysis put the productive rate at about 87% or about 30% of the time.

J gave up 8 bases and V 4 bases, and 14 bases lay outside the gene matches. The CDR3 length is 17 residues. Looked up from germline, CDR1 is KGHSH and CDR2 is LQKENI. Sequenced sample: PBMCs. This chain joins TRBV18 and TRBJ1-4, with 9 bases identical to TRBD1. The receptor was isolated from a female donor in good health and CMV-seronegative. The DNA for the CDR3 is TGTGCCAGCTCACAAGCACCAACGGGACAGGGAGGCGAAAAACTGTTTTTT. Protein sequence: CASSQAPTGQGGEKLFF.